This T cell receptor (beta chain) emerged from a study of shared clonotypes between healthy human individuals. As to this clone: Its antigen is not known.

Study results and limitations: Naive CD4 clonotype sharing across four donors was about 5%. Naive subsets generally had larger estimated richness than memory subsets.

Only in-frame clones appear in the TCRdb table, and some are missing; sequencing was by immunoSEQ multiplex PCR. The repertoire holds about 2.4 million clones, with roughly nine tenths as singletons. The CDR3 consists of 14 residues. With 2 bases removed from V and 6 bases from J, the gap between germline ends came to 8 bases. CDR1 is SGHTA, CDR2 FQGNSA, per germline. The chain is built from TRBV7-2 and TRBJ1-6; unclear D gene. What was sequenced was naive CD4+ T cells sorted from blood. Subset described: CD45RA+ positively selected. The receptor comes from a man between 18 and 35 years old in good health. CDR3 nucleotides: TGTGCCAGCAGCTTAAGGCAGGTTAATTCACCCCTCCACTTT. Translation gives CASSLRQVNSPLHF.